These T cell receptor beta chains were read from a single sample in a study of blood T cell repertoires in COVID-19. Only in-frame clones appear in the TCRdb table, and some are missing; sequencing was by immunoSEQ multiplex PCR. The data hold roughly 120,000 clones, with approximately 82% observed a single time. Sample: peripheral blood. These receptors all stem from a man aged 30-40 years with acute or convalescent COVID-19. Each CDR3 is given with its conserved first and last residue.

CDR3aa	v_gene
CASSLDVFGDTDTQYF	TRBV11-2
CASSEDTFQLSLHF	TRBV6-1
CSVEARGRITDTQYF	TRBV29-1
CASSLGQGARETQYF	TRBV7-7
CASLQRRGLAETQYF	TRBV11-2
CASSQEEAGGQTRRTGELFF	TRBV3-1/TRBV3-2
CASSTHPRQGATDTQYF	TRBV9
CASSQVVGDYGYTF	TRBV3-1/TRBV3-2
CASSQSISRGMSSNQPQHF	TRBV23-1
CAGNSGTITGELFF	TRBV30
CASRSGQGTTDTQYF	TRBV6-5
CASSAGGSLEKLFF	TRBV6-5
CASSLGSTGELFF	TRBV7-3
CASRQAGGPYNEQFF	TRBV2
CASSLSVAGGYQETQYF	TRBV5-1
CASSPGDTYTEAFF	TRBV5-1
CASSLDWREAGLHNEQFF	TRBV5-1
CASRRRVGDNEQFF	TRBV28
CASRGLAGDHYRNEQFF	TRBV11-2
CASYTRGASTEAFF	TRBV6-5
CAIRGTDVSGANVLTF	TRBV10-3
CASSLTQGANTIYF	TRBV7-6
CATGTAVNYGYTF	TRBV10-2
CASSLATSGQETQYF	TRBV5-1
CASRLTVLDIQYF	TRBV6-6
CASSGAGRAYEQYF	TRBV11-2
CASSFSGGPNYGYTF	TRBV6-5
CASSLEGGVNTEAFF	TRBV5-4
CASSQKDRPRTQYF	TRBV7-9
CASSLEGQGIDEAFF	TRBV5-5
CASSPEDRRNEAFF	TRBV7-9
CASSPSGGYTGELFF	TRBV3-1/TRBV3-2
CASSGTGNTGELFF	TRBV10-1
CASSKKTGTDTQYF	TRBV7-2
CASSSGGPGELFF	TRBV5-4
CASSLISEDRGRMQYF	TRBV7-8
CASSFPAGQAISGANVLTF	TRBV19
CASSPGMGYGYTF	TRBV3-1/TRBV3-2